Shown below are 28 T cell receptor beta chains from a single sample sequenced in a study of T cell repertoires in cytomegalovirus infection. MiXCR, applied by TCRdb to the reads, yields one record per CDR3 protein. Among around 300,000 distinct CDR3 sequences, more than 8% were seen once, and the ten largest hold 3.5% to 4.5%. Sequenced sample: PBMCs. The origin of the receptors is a human donor in good health (CMV status not recorded). Some clones in this sample may be carry-over from other donors' samples.

This clonotype appeared a few times. This chain uses TRBV5-6 with TRBJ1-1; D not certain. Germline-derived CDR1 and CDR2 are SGHDT and YYEEEE. Trimming took 2 bases from V and 7 from J, leaving 6 bases between them. This CDR3 comprises 11 residues. This CDR3 reads CASSLGIEAFF. CDR3 coding DNA: TGTGCCAGCAGCTTAGGGATTGAAGCTTTCTTT.

A few counts support this clonotype. The genes are TRBV7-4 and TRBJ1-1, with TRBD1 matching over 7 bases. Germline CDR1 is SGHVT and CDR2 is SQSDAQ. There are 13 residues in the CDR3. V was clipped by 3 bases and J by 6 bases; unmatched bases: 4. CDR3 sequence: CASSLGTVPEAFF. DNA for the CDR3: TGTGCCAGCAGCTTGGGGACAGTCCCTGAAGCTTTCTTT. The full variable domain, its missing parts supplied by reference TRBV7-4 and TRBJ1-1, is GAGVSQSPRYKVAKRGRDVALRCDSISGHVTLYWYRQTLGQGSEVLTYSQSDAQRDKSGRPSGRFSAERPERSVSTLKIQRTEQGDSAVYLCASSLGTVPEAFFGQGTRLTVV.

The J gene is TRBJ1-4, the V gene TRBV25-1; D is unclear. Trimming cost V 6 bases and J 2 bases, with 13 bases left between them. In germline, CDR1 is MGHDK, CDR2 SYGVNS. This CDR3 has 15 amino acids. The CDR3 loop reads CASSEAGVTNEKLFF. CDR3 in DNA: TGTGCCAGCAGCGAAGCCGGGGTTACTAATGAAAAACTGTTTTTT.

This chain joins TRBV7-2 and TRBJ2-7, with 7 bases that match TRBD1. The junction had 12 bases not matched to a gene; V was cut back by 3 bases and J by 13 bases. The CDR3 is 13 amino acids. The germline V gene has CDR1 SGHTA and CDR2 FQGNSA. CDR3 residues: CASSFAGQVQTYF. The CDR3 DNA reads as TGTGCCAGCAGCTTCGCTGGACAGGTCCAAACATACTTC.

The table lists this clonotype with a few counts. This chain connects TRBV12-3 or TRBV12-4 to TRBJ2-3; TRBD1 matches 7 bases. The J segment lost 1 base and the V segment lost 6 bases, leaving 4 bases of the junction unmatched. The CDR3 sequence is 14 residues long. This CDR3 is CASRLGQCTDTQYF. DNA for the CDR3: TGTGCCAGCAGACTGGGACAGTGCACAGATACGCAGTATTTT.

This clonotype appeared many times. The V and J genes are TRBV7-2 and TRBJ2-5, with 9 bases matching TRBD2. V trimming: 0 bases; J trimming: 5 bases; junction bases outside the gene matches: 4. The CDR3 totals 15 residues. CDR1 and CDR2 (germline): SGHTA, FQGNSA. This chain's CDR3 is CASSLASGSRETQYF. CDR3 DNA: TGTGCCAGCAGCTTAGCTAGCGGGAGTAGGGAGACCCAGTACTTC.

The CDR3 nucleotides read TGCAGTGCTGCCAGTAGGGGAGCGGGAGTAAGAGATACGCAGTATTTT. Translation gives CSAASRGAGVRDTQYF. J is TRBJ2-3 and V is TRBV20-1, with 8 nucleotides matching TRBD2. In germline, CDR1 is DFQATT, CDR2 SNEGSKA (reference sequence). J gave up 5 bases and V 5 bases, and 15 bases lay outside the gene matches. This CDR3 is 16 amino acids long.

The chain links TRBV27 to TRBJ1-3; 8 bases agree with TRBD1. Germline V gene sequence: CDR1 MNHEY, CDR2 SMNVEV (reference sequence). The CDR3 loop spans 15 amino acids. Trimming cost V 6 bases and J 2 bases; bases outside gene matches: 6. CDR3 DNA sequence: TGTGCCAGCAGCCCAACGGACAGGGCTGGAAACACCATATATTTT. Protein product: CASSPTDRAGNTIYF.

This clonotype has ten or more counts. The J gene is TRBJ2-3, the V gene TRBV7-2; 9 bases match TRBD2. CDR1 and CDR2 (germline): SGHTA, FQGNSA. The CDR3 sequence is 21 residues long. V shed 2 bases, J shed 2 bases, and the junction held 20 bases outside the gene matches. The CDR3 DNA reads as TGTGCCAGCAGCTTAACTCGAGGGGTAGCGGGAGTGAGTGAGGACACAGATACGCAGTATTTT. Translation: CASSLTRGVAGVSEDTDTQYF.

Ten or more counts support this clonotype. The chain combines TRBV7-2 with TRBJ2-4; D unresolved. The CDR3 has 13 amino acids. V was trimmed by 0 bases and J by 5 bases, leaving 5 bases between them. Per the germline V gene, CDR1 is SGHTA and CDR2 is FQGNSA. Here the CDR3 reads CASSLALQNIQYF. In nucleotides, the CDR3 is TGTGCCAGCAGCTTAGCCTTACAAAACATTCAGTACTTC.

This clonotype was counted ten times or more. The chain combines TRBV7-9 with TRBJ1-2; D is perhaps TRBD1 (6 bases). Germline CDR1 is SEHNR and CDR2 is FQNEAQ (reference sequence). The V gene lost 4 bases and the J gene lost 5 bases, with 20 bases spanning the gap. The CDR3 has 16 residues. CDR3 residues: CASSSGRGGASYGYTF. The CDR3 DNA reads TGTGCCAGCAGCTCGGGCCGGGGGGGGGCCTCGTATGGCTACACCTTC.

This clonotype was recorded a few times. This chain uses TRBV27 with TRBJ2-3, with 12 nucleotides matching TRBD2. This CDR3 contains 17 residues. After removal of 6 bases from V and 0 bases from J, the junction contained 7 bases not matched to a gene. Germline V gene lookup returns CDR1 MNHEY and CDR2 SMNVEV (reference sequence). CDR3 bases: TGTGCCAGCAGGTCCCTAGCGGGAGGGCCGAGCACAGATACGCAGTATTTT. As protein: CASRSLAGGPSTDTQYF.

About this clonotype: An end of the junction differs from the germline gene, which may be a read error. The chain couples TRBV12-3 or TRBV12-4 to TRBJ2-1, with 9 bases matching TRBD2. This CDR3 spans 16 amino acids. CDR3 DNA sequence: TGTGCCAGCAGTTCGTATGCGGGAGGGGGTCACAATGAGAAGTTCTTC. Protein: CASSSYAGGGHNEKFF.

In nucleotides, the CDR3 is TGTGCCATCAGTGTGTCTGGTTGGCAGCCCAATGAGCAGTTCTTC. It yields the protein CAISVSGWQPNEQFF. This chain connects TRBV10-3 to TRBJ2-1; D unresolved. The CDR3 loop spans 15 amino acids. Trimming removed 4 bases from V and 6 bases from J, with 16 bases in between. Germline V gives CDR1 ENHRY, CDR2 SYGVKD.

This clonotype was seen at least ten times. This rearrangement joins TRBV15 to TRBJ1-5; D unclear. CDR1 and CDR2 (germline): LNHNV, YYDKDF (reference sequence). The CDR3 runs to 14 residues. Trimming took off 5 bases at V and 3 bases at J, with 11 bases between the two ends. This CDR3 is CATSRGGNNQPQHF. In DNA, the CDR3 is TGTGCCACCAGCCGCGGCGGGAACAATCAGCCCCAGCATTTT.

In DNA form, the CDR3 reads TGTGCCAGCAGCCGGGACAGGGGGCGCACCGGGGAGCTGTTTTTT. It codes for CASSRDRGRTGELFF. The chain employs TRBV7-3 and TRBJ2-2, with 12 bases aligning to TRBD1. The germline CDR1 and CDR2 sequences are SGHTA and FQGTGA. V trimming: 5 bases; J trimming: 4 bases; junction bases outside the gene matches: 2. This CDR3 is 15 amino acids long.

This clonotype occurred many times. The chain carries TRBV12-3 or TRBV12-4 and TRBJ2-7; TRBD2 matches at 7 bases. V gave up 2 bases and J gave up 3 bases; unmatched junction bases: 7. The length of the CDR3 is 15 residues. The CDR3 region has the DNA TGTGCCAGCAGTTTAAACGGGGGGTGGAACTACGAGCAGTACTTC. Amino acid sequence: CASSLNGGWNYEQYF.

This sequence joins TRBV12-3 or TRBV12-4 and TRBJ2-7, with TRBD2 identical over 14 bases. This CDR3 contains 15 residues. V shed 5 bases and J 6 bases; nucleotides not matched to a gene: 6. CDR3 nucleotides: TGTGCCAGCAGTATGGGACTAGCGGGAGCCCTCGAGCAGTACTTC. It translates to CASSMGLAGALEQYF.

This clonotype was observed many times. The chain uses TRBV7-2 and TRBJ2-5; tentative D call: TRBD1 (6 bases). Looked up from germline, CDR1 is SGHTA and CDR2 is FQGNSA. This CDR3 has 14 residues. V dropped 0 bases and J dropped 5 bases, with 10 bases sitting between them. Here the CDR3 reads CASSLASRGETQYF. The CDR3 DNA is TGTGCCAGCAGCTTAGCGAGCAGGGGCGAGACCCAGTACTTC.

V usage is TRBV12-3 or TRBV12-4 and J usage is TRBJ2-2; 9 positions agree with TRBD1. The CDR3 has 16 residues. V dropped 8 bases and J dropped 5; count of bases not matched to a gene: 12. DNA of the CDR3: TGTGCCAGCCGAGGACAGGGGACAGGGAGTACCGGGGAGCTGTTTTTT. This gives the protein CASRGQGTGSTGELFF.

V gene TRBV28 combines with J gene TRBJ2-7, with 10 bases fitting TRBD2. Germline V gene sequence: CDR1 MDHEN, CDR2 SYDVKM. This CDR3 region has 15 residues. V lost 3 bases and J lost 5; bases outside the gene matches: 7. Written as DNA, the CDR3 is TGTGCCAGCAGTTTGTTTTCTAGCGGGAGTCACGAGCAGTACTTC. It is translated as CASSLFSSGSHEQYF.

This clonotype was observed many times. The chain uses TRBV7-2 and TRBJ1-1; 9 bases agree with TRBD1. This CDR3 contains 16 residues. From germline, CDR1 is SGHTA and CDR2 FQGNSA. The J segment lost 10 bases and the V segment lost 1 base, leaving 13 bases of the junction unmatched. CDR3 in amino acids: CASSLVYSHRGPGAFF. The CDR3 nucleotides read TGTGCCAGCAGCTTAGTTTATAGCCACAGGGGGCCTGGAGCTTTCTTT.

Concerning this clonotype itself: This may stem from a read error, because a much larger clone lies one nucleotide away. The chain recombines TRBV20-1 with TRBJ2-2, with D possibly TRBD2 on 5 matching bases. The CDR3 runs to 15 residues. Germline V gene lookup returns CDR1 DFQATT and CDR2 SNEGSKA (reference sequence). Trimming pared 5 bases from V and 4 bases from J, leaving 17 bases between. CDR3 sequence (DNA): TGCAGTGCTCCGAACGGGAAGGCGAGCACCGGGGAGCTGTTTTTT. It specifies CSAPNGKASTGELFF.

V is TRBV12-3 or TRBV12-4 and J is TRBJ2-7; 8 positions match TRBD1. This CDR3 contains 13 residues. V was clipped by 5 bases and J by 6 bases; unmatched bases: 6. For the CDR3, the DNA is TGTGCCAGCAGTGCCAGGACAGGGATCGAGCAGTACTTC. It codes for CASSARTGIEQYF.

The rearrangement uses TRBV6-2 or TRBV6-3 and TRBJ1-5; 9 nucleotides align to TRBD1. J gave up 3 bases and V 8 bases, and 5 bases lay outside the gene matches. The germline V gene encodes CDR1 MNHEY and CDR2 SVGEGT. CDR3 length: 14 residues. CDR3 loop: CASRQGVINQPQHF. The CDR3 bases are TGTGCCAGCCGACAGGGGGTTATCAATCAGCCCCAGCATTTT.

This clonotype was recorded many times. The rearrangement links TRBV11-2 to TRBJ2-1; D gene ambiguous. Trimming left V 3 bases short and J 5 bases short, with 20 bases between. CDR3 length equals 17 residues. CDR1 and CDR2 (germline): SGHAT, FQNNGV. CDR3 bases: TGTGCCAGCAGCTTCCTCCCGACGGGCAGGCAAGACAATGAGCAGTTCTTC. It encodes CASSFLPTGRQDNEQFF.

This clonotype was detected many times. The chain uses TRBV7-2 and TRBJ2-2; D ambiguous. Trimming cost V 5 bases and J 7 bases, with 11 bases left between them. The CDR3 contains 13 residues. Germline CDR1 and CDR2: SGHTA and FQGNSA. The CDR3 is CASSPSPNGELFF. CDR3 nucleotides: TGTGCCAGCAGCCCCTCCCCCAACGGGGAGCTGTTTTTT.

This clonotype was picked up a small number of times. This rearrangement joins TRBV12-3 or TRBV12-4 to TRBJ2-7; tentative D call: TRBD1 (7 bases). The V end was cut by 4 bases, the J end by 6 bases, with 16 bases between. The CDR3 is 14 residues long. The CDR3 region is CASSSLNQGGEQYF. Here the CDR3 DNA reads TGTGCCAGCAGTTCCCTCAACCAGGGGGGCGAGCAGTACTTC.